These 6 T cell receptor beta chains originate from one sample sequenced in a study of blood T cell repertoires in COVID-19. The protocol was immunoSEQ multiplex PCR, while the TCRdb copy is restricted to in-frame clones and leaves out a portion. In the table there are 150,000 to 200,000 clones, approximately 89% of which are singletons. Sequenced sample: PBMCs or T cells enriched from blood (not recorded which). The receptor source for this set is a young woman who had recovered from COVID-19.

This chain uses TRBV28 with TRBJ1-1, with D unclear. CDR1 and CDR2 from the germline V gene are MDHEN and SYDVKM. V was clipped by 8 bases and J by 10 bases, with 14 bases between them. This CDR3 has 11 residues. CDR3 residues: CASFNGLGAFF. DNA of the CDR3: TGTGCCAGCTTTAACGGACTCGGAGCTTTCTTT. Based on the CDR3 plus reference TRBV28 and TRBJ1-1, the full variable domain is DVKVTQSSRYLVKRTGEKVFLECVQDMDHENMFWYRQDPGLGLRLIYFSYDVKMKEKGDIPEGYSVSREKKERFSLILESASTNQTSMYLCASFNGLGAFFGQGTRLTVV.

The chain is built from TRBV27 and TRBJ2-7, with 7 positions matching TRBD1. The V segment lost 4 bases and the J segment 6 bases; nucleotides outside the gene matches: 15. This CDR3 spans 16 amino acids. CDR1 and CDR2 (germline): MNHEY, SMNVEV (reference sequence). CDR3 in DNA: TGTGCCAGCAGTTATTTAGGGGGCCACCTGGGTTCCGAGCAGTACTTC. This codes for CASSYLGGHLGSEQYF.

The chain's CDR3 is CASSFRTTGSNQPQHF. As DNA, the CDR3 is TGTGCCAGCAGCTTCCGGACGACAGGGTCCAATCAGCCCCAGCATTTT. The V gene is TRBV5-6, the J gene TRBJ1-5; 7 bases map to TRBD1. V shed 2 bases, J shed 3 bases, and the junction held 8 bases outside the gene matches. Germline CDR1 and CDR2: SGHDT and YYEEEE. The length of the CDR3 is 16 residues.

The CDR3 loop reads CASSNPQTALAKNIQYF. The CDR3 bases are TGTGCCAGTAGTAACCCTCAGACAGCTTTAGCCAAAAACATTCAGTACTTC. The chain uses TRBV19 and TRBJ2-4, with D perhaps TRBD1 (5 bases). Germline V lookup: CDR1 LNHDA, CDR2 SQIVND (reference sequence). The CDR3 is 17 residues long. V lost 4 bases to trimming and J lost 0 bases, with 16 bases between them.

There are many counts of this clone. The chain recombines TRBV6-1 with TRBJ1-5; weak D call: TRBD1 (5 bases). The CDR3 covers 15 residues. Germline assignment: CDR1 MNHNS and CDR2 SASEGT. V was cut by 1 base and J by 3 bases, with 10 bases left in between. The CDR3 protein is CASSEEDSYNQPQHF. CDR3 coding DNA: TGTGCCAGCAGTGAAGAAGACAGCTACAATCAGCCCCAGCATTTT.

J is TRBJ1-1 and V is TRBV27, with D possibly TRBD1 on 5 matching bases. The V gene lost 8 bases and the J gene lost 4 bases, with 14 bases spanning the gap. The CDR3 extends over 13 amino acids. CDR1 and CDR2 (germline): MNHEY, SMNVEV (reference sequence). CDR3 nucleotide sequence: TGTGCCAGCCTCAACAGGTATGGCACTGAAGCTTTCTTT. The encoded protein is CASLNRYGTEAFF.